This T cell receptor (beta chain) was obtained from a study of blood T cells in healthy people across ages (dated by TCRdb to about 2015). For context, the study as a whole: In model experiments, template switching captured roughly one uniquely barcoded TCR beta cDNA molecule for every two T cells. The study measured age-related changes in TCR beta repertoire diversity using deep sequencing normalized with unique cDNA molecular identifiers. The donors were split into four age groups: young (average 16 years), middle-aged (roughly 39), aged (approximately 59) and long-lived (over 80). Donors of different ages were randomly distributed across sequencing lanes to avoid experimental bias. Two additional independent replicas of 1 million unique cDNA reads from the same blood draw were analyzed for two donors (one aged 18 to 30 and one aged 80 or older).

In this sample, this clonotype turned up many times. Its cognate antigen has yet to be identified. Within one base of it there is no much larger clone, and no base qualities were kept. Library method: 5' RACE. The reads were generated on an Illumina HiSeq 2500. A second PCR of about 7 to 12 cycles was run with a J-beta primer mix and a sample-barcoded 5' primer. A unique molecular identifier was introduced onto each TCR beta cDNA molecule by a template-switch 5' adaptor carrying 12 random nucleotides. At least 2.5 million CDR3-containing paired-end reads were obtained from each sample. First-strand cDNA synthesis was performed from all RNA using the Mint cDNA synthesis kit, with priming by a TRBC-specific oligonucleotide. All cDNA was treated with uracil-DNA glycosylase and then went through a first 18-cycle PCR with the universal primers M1SS and BC2_uni_R. Per the original workflow: For normalization, 1 million high-quality reads were randomly selected from each sample, with every read carrying a distinct molecular identifier. Instead of being binned into consensus sequences, reads with shared molecular identifiers were discarded. CDR3 identification, clonotype clustering and error correction used MiTCR with a Q25 quality threshold and the strictest error-elimination algorithm. A nonparametric unseen species model using Euler transformation provided a lower-bound estimate of total TCR beta diversity. TCRdb reworked the public reads: Q25 trimming with fastp, MiXCR clone assembly, productive beta chains retained. Every distinct CDR3 protein forms one entry, paired with its most common genes and DNA. The V and J calls and clone size are TCRdb's, not the authors'. The sample records 750,000 to 950,000 distinct CDR3 sequences, roughly 53% of which are singletons. The ten largest clones add up to about two fifths of the sample.

V drops 0 bases and J drops 3 bases, leaving 19 bases in between. The CDR3 contains 17 residues, cysteine and phenylalanine counted. Only the CDR3 region is kept as DNA, spanning 51 bases read in frame from base 1. Reading the germline V gene gives CDR1 SGHRS and CDR2 YFSETQ. Points the paper makes about the study in general: Conclusive comparison of naive and antigen-experienced compartments was prevented by the profiling of bulk unsorted PBMCs. Estimates of total diversity from one million sequenced T cells were regarded as lower bounds and underestimates. A strong correlation was found between observed TCR beta diversity and the percentage of naive T cells measured by flow cytometry. Donor CMV infection status was unknown, potentially confounding age-related changes in expanded clonotypes. Observed TCR beta diversity per million T cells fell roughly linearly with age, and a significant reduction was already apparent by age around 36. Compared with the aged group, the long-lived group had more naive CD4+ T cells, fewer expanded clones and increased TCR diversity, suggesting age selection.

Donors were 39 systemically healthy Caucasian individuals from Russia aged about 6 to 100 years. Approximately 9.3 milliliters of peripheral blood were drawn from each donor into EDTA-treated Vacutainer tubes. PBMCs were isolated by Ficoll-Paque density-gradient centrifugation, with at least 6 million obtained per sample. Trizol reagent was used to extract total RNA from PBMCs, with at least 5.5 micrograms per sample. Naive CD45RAhigh/CD27high T cell percentages were measured by flow cytometry on a PBMC aliquot from every donor. The sequence came from a man aged 80 or over in good health. This chain is built from TRBV5-1 and TRBJ2-7; the D segment could be TRBD1, given 5 matching bases. The sample taken for sequencing was blood. This receptor has the CDR3 CASSLAAEFARVYEQYF. The nucleotide sequence is TGCGCCAGCAGCTTGGCCGCGGAGTTTGCCAGGGTCTACGAGCAGTACTTC.